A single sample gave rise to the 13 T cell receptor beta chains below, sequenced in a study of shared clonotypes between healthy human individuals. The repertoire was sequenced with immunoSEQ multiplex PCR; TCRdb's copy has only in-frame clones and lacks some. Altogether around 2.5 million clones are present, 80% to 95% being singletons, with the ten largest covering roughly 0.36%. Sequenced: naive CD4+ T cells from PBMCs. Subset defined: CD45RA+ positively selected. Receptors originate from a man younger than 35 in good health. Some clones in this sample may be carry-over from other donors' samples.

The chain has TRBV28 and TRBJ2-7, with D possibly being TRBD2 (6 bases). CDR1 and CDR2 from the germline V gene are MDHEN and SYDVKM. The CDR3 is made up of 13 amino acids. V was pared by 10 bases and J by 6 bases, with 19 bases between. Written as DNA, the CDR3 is TGTGCCACCGGAGGGTGGAGGAACATCGAGCAGTACTTC. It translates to CATGGWRNIEQYF.

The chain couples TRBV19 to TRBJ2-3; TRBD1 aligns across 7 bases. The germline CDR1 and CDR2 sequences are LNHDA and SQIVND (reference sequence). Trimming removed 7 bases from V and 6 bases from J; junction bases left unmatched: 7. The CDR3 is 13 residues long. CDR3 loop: CASTHRGTDTQYF. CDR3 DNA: TGTGCCAGTACTCACAGGGGAACGGATACGCAGTATTTT.

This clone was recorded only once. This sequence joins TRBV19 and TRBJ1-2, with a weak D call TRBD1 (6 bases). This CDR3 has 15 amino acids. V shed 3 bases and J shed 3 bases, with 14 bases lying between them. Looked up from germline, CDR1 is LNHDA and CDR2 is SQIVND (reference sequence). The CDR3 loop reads CASSIGPGVDYGYTF. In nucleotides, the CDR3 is TGTGCCAGTAGTATCGGGCCAGGGGTGGACTATGGCTACACCTTC. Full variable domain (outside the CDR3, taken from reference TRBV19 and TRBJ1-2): DGGITQSPKYLFRKEGQNVTLSCEQNLNHDAMYWYRQDPGQGLRLIYYSQIVNDFQKGDIAEGYSVSREKKESFPLTVTSAQKNPTAFYLCASSIGPGVDYGYTFGSGTRLTVV.

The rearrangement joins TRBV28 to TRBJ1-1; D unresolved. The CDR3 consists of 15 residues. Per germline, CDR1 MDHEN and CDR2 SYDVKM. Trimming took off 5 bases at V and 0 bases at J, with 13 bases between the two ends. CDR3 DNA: TGTGCCAGCAGTCCCCTCAAACAAATGAACACTGAAGCTTTCTTT. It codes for CASSPLKQMNTEAFF.

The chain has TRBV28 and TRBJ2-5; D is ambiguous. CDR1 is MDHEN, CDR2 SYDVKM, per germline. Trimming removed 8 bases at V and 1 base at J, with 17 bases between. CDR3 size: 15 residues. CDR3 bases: TGTGCCAGCCTCCCTCCCGATAAGGGCCAAGAGACCCAGTACTTC. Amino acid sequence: CASLPPDKGQETQYF. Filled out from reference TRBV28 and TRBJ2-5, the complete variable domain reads DVKVTQSSRYLVKRTGEKVFLECVQDMDHENMFWYRQDPGLGLRLIYFSYDVKMKEKGDIPEGYSVSREKKERFSLILESASTNQTSMYLCASLPPDKGQETQYFGPGTRLLVL.

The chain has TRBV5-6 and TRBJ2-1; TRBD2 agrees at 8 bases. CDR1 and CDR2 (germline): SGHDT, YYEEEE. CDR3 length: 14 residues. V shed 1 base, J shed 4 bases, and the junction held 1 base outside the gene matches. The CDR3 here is CASSLTSGYNEQFF. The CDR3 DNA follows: TGTGCCAGCAGCTTGACTAGCGGTTACAATGAGCAGTTCTTC.

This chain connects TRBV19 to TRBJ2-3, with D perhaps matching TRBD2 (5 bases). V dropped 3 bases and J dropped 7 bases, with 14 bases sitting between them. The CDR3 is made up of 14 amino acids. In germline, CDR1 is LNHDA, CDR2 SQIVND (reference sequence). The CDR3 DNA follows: TGTGCCAGTAGTATCTCGCCCGGGATGTATACGCAGTATTTT. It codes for CASSISPGMYTQYF.

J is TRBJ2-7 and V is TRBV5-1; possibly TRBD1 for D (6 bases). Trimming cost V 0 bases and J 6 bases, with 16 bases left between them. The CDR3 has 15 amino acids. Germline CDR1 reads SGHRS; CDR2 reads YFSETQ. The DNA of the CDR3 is TGCGCCAGCAGCTTGGTCTCTGTTGAGGGGGTCGAGCAGTACTTC. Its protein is CASSLVSVEGVEQYF.

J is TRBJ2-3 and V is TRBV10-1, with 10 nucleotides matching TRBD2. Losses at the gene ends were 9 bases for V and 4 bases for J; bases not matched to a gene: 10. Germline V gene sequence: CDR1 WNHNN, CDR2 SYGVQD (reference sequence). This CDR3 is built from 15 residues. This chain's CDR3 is CASKVGLAGADTQYF. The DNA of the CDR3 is TGCGCCAGTAAAGTGGGTCTAGCGGGAGCAGATACGCAGTATTTT.

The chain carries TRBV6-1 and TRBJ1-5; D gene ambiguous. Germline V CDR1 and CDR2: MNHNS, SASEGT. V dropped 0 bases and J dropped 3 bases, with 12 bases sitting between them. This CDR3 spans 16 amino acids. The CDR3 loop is CASSEAKNQPNQPQHF. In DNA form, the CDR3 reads TGTGCCAGCAGTGAAGCAAAAAACCAGCCCAATCAGCCCCAGCATTTT.

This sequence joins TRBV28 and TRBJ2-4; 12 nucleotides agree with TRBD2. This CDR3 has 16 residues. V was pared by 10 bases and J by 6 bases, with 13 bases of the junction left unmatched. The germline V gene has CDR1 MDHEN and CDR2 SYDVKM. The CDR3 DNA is TGTGCCACAAACCACCCAAAGACTAGCGGGGGAAACATTCAGTACTTC. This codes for CATNHPKTSGGNIQYF.

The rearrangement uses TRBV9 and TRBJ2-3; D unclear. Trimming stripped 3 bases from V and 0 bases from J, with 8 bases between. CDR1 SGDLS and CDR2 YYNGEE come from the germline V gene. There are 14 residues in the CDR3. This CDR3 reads CASSEEGSTDTQYF. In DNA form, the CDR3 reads TGTGCCAGCAGCGAGGAAGGAAGCACAGATACGCAGTATTTT.

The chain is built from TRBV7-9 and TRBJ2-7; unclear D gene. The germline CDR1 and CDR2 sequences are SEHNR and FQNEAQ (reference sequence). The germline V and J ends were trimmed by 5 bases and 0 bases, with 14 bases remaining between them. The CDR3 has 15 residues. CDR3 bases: TGTGCCAGCAGCGGCCCCCCGGCGGCCTCCTACGAGCAGTACTTC. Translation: CASSGPPAASYEQYF.